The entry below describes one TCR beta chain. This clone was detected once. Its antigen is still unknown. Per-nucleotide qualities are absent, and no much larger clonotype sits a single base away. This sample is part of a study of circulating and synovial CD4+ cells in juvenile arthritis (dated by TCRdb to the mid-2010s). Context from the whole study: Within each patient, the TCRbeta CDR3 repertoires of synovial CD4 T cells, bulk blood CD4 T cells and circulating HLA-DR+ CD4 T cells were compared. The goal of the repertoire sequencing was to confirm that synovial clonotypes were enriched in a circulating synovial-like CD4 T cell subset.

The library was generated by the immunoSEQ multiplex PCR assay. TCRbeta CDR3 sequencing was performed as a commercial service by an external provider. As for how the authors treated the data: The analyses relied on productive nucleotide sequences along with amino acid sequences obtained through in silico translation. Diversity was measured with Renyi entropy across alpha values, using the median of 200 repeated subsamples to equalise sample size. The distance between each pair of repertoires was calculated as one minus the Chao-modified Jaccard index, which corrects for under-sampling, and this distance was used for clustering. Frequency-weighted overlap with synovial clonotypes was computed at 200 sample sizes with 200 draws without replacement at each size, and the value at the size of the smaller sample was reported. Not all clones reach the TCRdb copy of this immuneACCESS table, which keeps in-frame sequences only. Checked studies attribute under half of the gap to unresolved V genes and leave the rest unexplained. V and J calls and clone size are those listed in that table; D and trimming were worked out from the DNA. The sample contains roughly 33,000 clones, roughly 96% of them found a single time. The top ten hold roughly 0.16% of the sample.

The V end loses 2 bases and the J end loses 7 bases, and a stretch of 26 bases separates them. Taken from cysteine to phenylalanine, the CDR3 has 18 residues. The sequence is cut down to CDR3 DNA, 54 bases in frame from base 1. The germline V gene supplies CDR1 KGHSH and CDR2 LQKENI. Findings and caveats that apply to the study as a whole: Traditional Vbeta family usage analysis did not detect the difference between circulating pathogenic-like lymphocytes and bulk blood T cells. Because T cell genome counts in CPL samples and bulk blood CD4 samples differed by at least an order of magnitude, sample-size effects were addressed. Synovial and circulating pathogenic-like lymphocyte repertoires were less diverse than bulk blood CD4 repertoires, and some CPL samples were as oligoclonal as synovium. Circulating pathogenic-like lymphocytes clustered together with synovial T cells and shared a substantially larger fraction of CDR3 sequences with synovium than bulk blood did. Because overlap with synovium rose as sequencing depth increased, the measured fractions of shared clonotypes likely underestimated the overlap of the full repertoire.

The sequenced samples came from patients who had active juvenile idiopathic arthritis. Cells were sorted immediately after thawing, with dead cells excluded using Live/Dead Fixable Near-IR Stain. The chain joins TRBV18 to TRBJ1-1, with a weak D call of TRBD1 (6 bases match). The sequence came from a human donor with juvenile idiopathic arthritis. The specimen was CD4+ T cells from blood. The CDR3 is CASSPGGVLVTRQNEAFF. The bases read TGTGCCAGCTCACCAGGGGGCGTGTTGGTAACCCGACAGAATGAAGCTTTCTTT.